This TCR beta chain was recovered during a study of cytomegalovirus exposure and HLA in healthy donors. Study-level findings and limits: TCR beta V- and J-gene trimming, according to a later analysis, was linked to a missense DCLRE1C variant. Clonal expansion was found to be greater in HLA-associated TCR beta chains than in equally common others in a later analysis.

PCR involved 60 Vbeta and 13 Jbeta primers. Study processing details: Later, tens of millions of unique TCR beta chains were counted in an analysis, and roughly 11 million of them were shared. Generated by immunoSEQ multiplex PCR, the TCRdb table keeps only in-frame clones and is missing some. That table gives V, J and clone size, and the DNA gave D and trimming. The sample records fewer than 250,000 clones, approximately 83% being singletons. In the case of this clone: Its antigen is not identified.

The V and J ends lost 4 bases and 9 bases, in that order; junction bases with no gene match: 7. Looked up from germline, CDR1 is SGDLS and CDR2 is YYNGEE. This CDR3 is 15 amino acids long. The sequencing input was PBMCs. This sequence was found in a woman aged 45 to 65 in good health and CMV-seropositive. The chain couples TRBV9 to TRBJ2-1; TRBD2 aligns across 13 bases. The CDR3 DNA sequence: TGTGCCAGCAGCCCCTTACTAGCGGGGGGGCTTGAGCAGTTCTTC. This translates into CASSPLLAGGLEQFF. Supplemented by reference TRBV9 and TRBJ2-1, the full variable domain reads DSGVTQTPKHLITATGQRVTLRCSPRSGDLSVYWYQQSLDQGLQFLIQYYNGEERAKGNILERFSAQQFPDLHSELNLSSLELGDSALYFCASSPLLAGGLEQFFGPGTRLTVL.